This T cell receptor (beta chain) appears in the sequencing data of a study of CD8+CD57+ T cells in acquired aplastic anemia (dated by TCRdb to between 2017 and 2018). Background on the whole study: DNA extracted from sorted CD4+ and CD8+ cells had a mean of roughly 3.4 ug, with a range of roughly 0.19 to 27.4 ug. CD8+CD57+ expansion was defined as a frequency above the mean frequency observed in healthy subjects.

Patients chosen for sequencing had shown expansion of CD8+CD57+ cells by flow cytometry. Every patient had a diagnosis of severe acquired aplastic anemia based on International Study of Aplastic Anemia and Agranulocytosis and Camitta criteria. Patients had received no therapy at the time of blood sampling. In the study, sorted CD4+ and CD8+ blood T cells from patients with severe aplastic anemia and from healthy subjects underwent deep sequencing of TCR repertoires. In the USA, patient enrollment took place under clinicaltrials.gov protocols 00001620, 01623167, 00001397, 00071045, 00081523 and 00961064. Ficoll-Paque density gradient centrifugation was used to isolate peripheral blood mononuclear cells. Before DNA extraction, CD4+ and CD8+ T cells were sorted by FACS or by magnetic beads. V and J lose 5 bases and 11 bases, and a span of 15 bases separates them. The CDR3 runs 12 amino acids, cysteine and phenylalanine included. CDR3 DNA is the only sequence kept; it has 36 bases, read in frame from the first base. The germline V gene specifies SGHVS as CDR1 and FQNEAQ as CDR2.

Profiling of TCR beta VDJ combinations and CDR3 sequences used genomic DNA as the template. An Illumina HiSeq 2000 was the platform used for TCR repertoire sequencing. Turning to the authors' computational methods: TRBV/TRBJ rearrangement plots, CDR3 size and DJ length profiles, and Simpson's diversity index were used to evaluate the repertoires. The immunodominant clone was defined as the most abundant DNA sequence in deep sequencing data. CDR3 amino acid sequences were checked for sharing between subjects and were compared against published repertoires and the VDJdb database. The public reads were run again by TCRdb, first through fastp at Q25 and then through MiXCR, and only productive beta chains were kept. Each CDR3 protein appears once, grouped with its most common genes and DNA. The V and J calls were determined by TCRdb, not by the authors. Within this sample are 150,000 to 170,000 distinct CDR3 sequences, with about 50% of them counted one time only. The leading ten clones occupy around 12% of the sample.

Of note for this clonotype: Which antigen it targets is not known. It has no much larger one-base neighbor in the sample; base qualities were not kept.

Points the paper makes about the study in general: Patients and healthy controls showed no significant difference in CD8+ Simpson's diversity (P=0.060). Roughly 29 CD8+ CDR3 sequences were found in both patients and controls but appeared to be highly expressed in patients and within the immunodominant clones of the patients.

The receptor comes from a human donor with aplastic anemia. The chain joins TRBV7-8 to TRBJ1-2, with the D gene uncertain. The specimen sequenced was sorted CD4+, CD8+, or CD8+CD57+ T cells (not recorded which) from PBMCs. The CDR3 protein is CASSRALGFYTF. The DNA sequence is TGTGCCAGCAGCCGGGCCCTAGGGTTTTACACCTTC. Beyond the CDR3, the reference TRBV7-8 and TRBJ1-2 genes provide the residues; the full variable domain reads: GAGVSQSPRYKVAKRGQDVALRCDPISGHVSLFWYQQALGQGPEFLTYFQNEAQLDKSGLPSDRFFAERPEGSVSTLKIQRTQQEDSAVYLCASSRALGFYTFGSGTRLTVV.